The entry that follows covers one T cell receptor beta chain sequence. There is no known antigen for this receptor. Base quality data are lacking; no much larger clone is found one base away. This specimen belongs to a study of blood T cell repertoires in COVID-19 (dated by TCRdb to 2019 to 2021). About the full investigation: Collaborator samples came from the United States, Italy and Spain and covered acute and convalescent phases of COVID-19. Where HLA class I and class II types were available, the types were taken from metadata supplied by the sample provider, not from assay-based typing. The material from the prospective study consisted of cDNA or gDNA derived from T cells, B-cell-depleted T cells, or PBMCs. The repertoires were made available in a free public database intended to serve as a resource for research on the immune response to SARS-CoV-2. The samples were drawn from the first 160 participants of the ongoing ImmuneRACE study and from over 950 subjects provided by 6 global collaborators. The dataset comprised deeply sampled blood TCRbeta repertoires from subjects exposed to, actively infected with, or recovered from COVID-19. Sample metadata almost always included a de-identified subject ID, COVID-19 status, age in years and sex.

In Seattle, one collaborating source enrolled patients while the infection was active and tracked those patients longitudinally over the course of disease. Collaborating institutions collected whole blood in K2EDTA tubes following their own protocols. For TCRbeta analysis, collaborators shipped samples in one of three forms: frozen whole blood, isolated PBMCs, or DNA extracted from either of those sample types. Study-wide findings and limitations: The quantity of clinical and demographic metadata differed by source and by participant and was supplied without curation.

TCRbeta CDR3 regions were amplified from genomic DNA by means of the immunoSEQ Assay, a bias-controlled multiplex PCR. As for how the authors treated the data: Within the assay, amplification of reference gene primers was used to estimate how many nucleated cells each sample contained. Sequence reads were collapsed and filtered to measure the absolute abundance of every unique TCRbeta CDR3 rearrangement. For each sample, productive Simpson clonality was calculated by taking the square root of Simpson's diversity index across productive rearrangements. Imported from immuneACCESS, the table was reduced by TCRdb to in-frame sequences with V and J called. These copies leave out some clones; in studies compared against another copy, an unresolved V gene accounts for under half, and the cause of the remainder is not known. V and J calls and clone size are given by that table; D and trimming were obtained from the DNA. For this sample the table gives 150,000 to 180,000 clones, of which around 83% were detected only once. Of the sample, 9% to 13% falls within the top ten clones.

CDR1 is given as SNHLY and CDR2 as FYNNEI, both from the germline V gene. V drops 2 bases and J drops 2 bases, leaving 10 bases in between. Counted from cysteine to phenylalanine, this CDR3 has 15 amino acids. The kept DNA is CDR3 alone, 45 bases in frame from the first base. Sequenced: peripheral blood. The clonotype was recovered from a woman aged 55-70 years with COVID-19, enrolled during active disease. The rearrangement joined TRBV2 to TRBJ1-3; the D gene identity is not certain. The sequenced DNA is TGTGCCAGCAGTGAATCTTCCTCTGCTGGAAACACCATATATTTT. Its protein product is CASSESSSAGNTIYF.